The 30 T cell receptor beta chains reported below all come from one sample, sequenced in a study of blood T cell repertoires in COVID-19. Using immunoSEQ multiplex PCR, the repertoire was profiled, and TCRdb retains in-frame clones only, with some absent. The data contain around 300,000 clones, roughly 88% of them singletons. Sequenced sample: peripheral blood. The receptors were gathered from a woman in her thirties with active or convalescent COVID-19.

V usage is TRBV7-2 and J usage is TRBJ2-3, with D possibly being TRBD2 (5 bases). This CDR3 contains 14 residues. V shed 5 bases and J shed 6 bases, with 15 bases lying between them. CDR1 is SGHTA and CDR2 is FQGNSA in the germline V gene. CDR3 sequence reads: CASSQRTEWDTQYF. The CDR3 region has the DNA TGTGCCAGCAGCCAAAGGACTGAATGGGATACGCAGTATTTT.

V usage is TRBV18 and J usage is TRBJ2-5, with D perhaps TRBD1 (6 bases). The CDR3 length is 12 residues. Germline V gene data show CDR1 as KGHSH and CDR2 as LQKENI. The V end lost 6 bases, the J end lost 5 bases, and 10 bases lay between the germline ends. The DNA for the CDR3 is TGTGCCAGCTCCCTGAGGGGGGAGACCCAGTACTTC. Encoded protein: CASSLRGETQYF.

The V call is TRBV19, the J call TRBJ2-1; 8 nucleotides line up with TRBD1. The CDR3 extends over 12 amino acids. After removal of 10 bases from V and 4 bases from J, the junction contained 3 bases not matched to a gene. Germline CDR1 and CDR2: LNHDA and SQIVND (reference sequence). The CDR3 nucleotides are TGTGCCATTCGGACAGGGTACAATGAGCAGTTCTTC. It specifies CAIRTGYNEQFF. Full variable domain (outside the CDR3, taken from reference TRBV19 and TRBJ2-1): DGGITQSPKYLFRKEGQNVTLSCEQNLNHDAMYWYRQDPGQGLRLIYYSQIVNDFQKGDIAEGYSVSREKKESFPLTVTSAQKNPTAFYLCAIRTGYNEQFFGPGTRLTVL.

The CDR3 spells CASSSDPSDEQYF. The CDR3 nucleotides are TGTGCCAGCAGCTCCGACCCGAGCGACGAGCAGTACTTC. The V gene is TRBV7-9, the J gene TRBJ2-7; no definite D call. This CDR3 has 13 residues. Per germline, CDR1 SEHNR and CDR2 FQNEAQ (reference sequence). With 4 bases removed from V and 5 bases from J, the gap between germline ends came to 12 bases. Drawing the rest from reference TRBV7-9 and TRBJ2-7, the complete variable domain is DTGVSQNPRHKITKRGQNVTFRCDPISEHNRLYWYRQTLGQGPEFLTYFQNEAQLEKSRLLSDRFSAERPKGSFSTLEIQRTEQGDSAMYLCASSSDPSDEQYFGPGTRLTVT.

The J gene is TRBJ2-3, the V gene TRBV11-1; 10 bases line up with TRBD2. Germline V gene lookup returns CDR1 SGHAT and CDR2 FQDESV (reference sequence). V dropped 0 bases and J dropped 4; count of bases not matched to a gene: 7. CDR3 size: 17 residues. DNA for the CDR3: TGTGCCAGCAGCTTAGCCCCTAGCGGGGGAGGACCAGATACGCAGTATTTT. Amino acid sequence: CASSLAPSGGGPDTQYF.

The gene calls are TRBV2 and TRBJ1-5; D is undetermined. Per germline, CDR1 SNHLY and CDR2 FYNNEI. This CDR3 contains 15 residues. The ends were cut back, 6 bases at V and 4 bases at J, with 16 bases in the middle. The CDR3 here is CASSADSGGNQPQHF. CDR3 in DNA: TGTGCCAGCAGCGCCGATTCGGGAGGGAATCAGCCCCAGCATTTT.

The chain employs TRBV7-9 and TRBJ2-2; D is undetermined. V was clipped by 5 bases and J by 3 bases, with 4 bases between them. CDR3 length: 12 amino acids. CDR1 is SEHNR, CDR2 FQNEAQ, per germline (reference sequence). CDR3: CASSPYTGELFF. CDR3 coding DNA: TGTGCCAGCAGCCCCTACACCGGGGAGCTGTTTTTT. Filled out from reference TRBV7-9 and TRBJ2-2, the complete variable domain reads DTGVSQNPRHKITKRGQNVTFRCDPISEHNRLYWYRQTLGQGPEFLTYFQNEAQLEKSRLLSDRFSAERPKGSFSTLEIQRTEQGDSAMYLCASSPYTGELFFGEGSRLTVL.

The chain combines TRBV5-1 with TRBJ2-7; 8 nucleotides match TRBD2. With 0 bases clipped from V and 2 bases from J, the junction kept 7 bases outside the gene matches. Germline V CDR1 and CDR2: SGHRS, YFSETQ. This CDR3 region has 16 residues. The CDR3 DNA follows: TGCGCCAGCAGCTTGGAGGCAGCGGGGGCGACCTACGAGCAGTACTTC. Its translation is CASSLEAAGATYEQYF.

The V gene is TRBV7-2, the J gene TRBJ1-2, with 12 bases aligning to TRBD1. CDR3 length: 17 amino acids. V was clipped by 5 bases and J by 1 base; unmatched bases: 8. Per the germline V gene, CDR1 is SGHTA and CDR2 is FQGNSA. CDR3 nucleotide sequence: TGTGCCAGCAGCATAGGGACAGGGGGCGCGTATAACTATGGCTACACCTTC. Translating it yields CASSIGTGGAYNYGYTF.

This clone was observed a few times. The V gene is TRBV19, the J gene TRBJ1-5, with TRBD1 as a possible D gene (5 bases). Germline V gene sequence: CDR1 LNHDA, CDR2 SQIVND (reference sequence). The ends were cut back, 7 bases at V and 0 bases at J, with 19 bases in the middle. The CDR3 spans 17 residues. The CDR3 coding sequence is TGTGCCAGTACCCAAGGGTGGGGCAGTGGTAGCAATCAGCCCCAGCATTTT. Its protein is CASTQGWGSGSNQPQHF.

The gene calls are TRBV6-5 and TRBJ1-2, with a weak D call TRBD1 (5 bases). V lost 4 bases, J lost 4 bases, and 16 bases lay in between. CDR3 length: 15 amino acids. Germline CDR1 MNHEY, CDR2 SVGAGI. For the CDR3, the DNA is TGTGCCAGCAGTTCCCTCGGGACTGAACTCTATGGCTACACCTTC. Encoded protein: CASSSLGTELYGYTF.

DNA for the CDR3: TGTGCCAGTAGTATCGGCGGATTCGATGGCTACACCTTC. Translated: CASSIGGFDGYTF. The genes are TRBV19 and TRBJ1-2; D ambiguous. The CDR3 consists of 13 residues. Germline assignment: CDR1 LNHDA and CDR2 SQIVND (reference sequence). Trimming cost V 3 bases and J 6 bases, with 11 bases left between them.

CDR3 protein: CASRPYRSGANVLTF. In DNA, the CDR3 is TGTGCCAGCAGACCCTACAGGTCCGGGGCCAACGTCCTGACTTTC. This rearrangement joins TRBV28 to TRBJ2-6; tentative D call: TRBD1 (5 bases). CDR3 length equals 15 residues. Trimming took off 6 bases at V and 4 bases at J, with 13 bases between the two ends. Germline V gene lookup returns CDR1 MDHEN and CDR2 SYDVKM.

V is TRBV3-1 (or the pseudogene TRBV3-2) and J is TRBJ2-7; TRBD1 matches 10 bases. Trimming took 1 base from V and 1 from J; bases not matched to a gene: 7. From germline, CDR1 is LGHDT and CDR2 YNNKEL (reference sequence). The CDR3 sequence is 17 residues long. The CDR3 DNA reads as TGTGCCAGCAGCCAAGGGTTGCCGGGACAGGGGTCCTACGAGCAGTACTTC. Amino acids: CASSQGLPGQGSYEQYF.

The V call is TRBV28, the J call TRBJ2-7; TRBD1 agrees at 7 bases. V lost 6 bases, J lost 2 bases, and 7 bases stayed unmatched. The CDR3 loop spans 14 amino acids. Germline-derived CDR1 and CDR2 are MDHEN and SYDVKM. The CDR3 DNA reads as TGTGCCAGCAGGCCTCTGGGGACAGCCTACGAGCAGTACTTC. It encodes CASRPLGTAYEQYF.

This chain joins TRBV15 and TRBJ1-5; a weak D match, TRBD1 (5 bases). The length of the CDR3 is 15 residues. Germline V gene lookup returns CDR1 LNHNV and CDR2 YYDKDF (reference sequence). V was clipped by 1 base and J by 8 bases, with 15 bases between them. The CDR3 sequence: CATSRGGGYMEPQHF. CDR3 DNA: TGTGCCACCAGCAGAGGGGGGGGTTACATGGAGCCCCAGCATTTT.

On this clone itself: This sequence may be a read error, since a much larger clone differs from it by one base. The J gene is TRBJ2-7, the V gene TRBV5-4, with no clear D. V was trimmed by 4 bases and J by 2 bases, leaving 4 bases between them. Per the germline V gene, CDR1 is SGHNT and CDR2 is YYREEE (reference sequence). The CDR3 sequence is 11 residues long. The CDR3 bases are TGTGCCAGCAGCACGGCCTACGAGCAGTACTTC. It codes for CASSTAYEQYF.

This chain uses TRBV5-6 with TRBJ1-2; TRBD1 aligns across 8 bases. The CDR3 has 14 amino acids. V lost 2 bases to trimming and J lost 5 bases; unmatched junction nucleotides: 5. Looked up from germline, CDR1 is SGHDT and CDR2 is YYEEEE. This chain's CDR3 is CASSLGDRRYGYTF. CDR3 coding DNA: TGTGCCAGCAGCTTAGGGGACAGGAGATATGGCTACACCTTC.

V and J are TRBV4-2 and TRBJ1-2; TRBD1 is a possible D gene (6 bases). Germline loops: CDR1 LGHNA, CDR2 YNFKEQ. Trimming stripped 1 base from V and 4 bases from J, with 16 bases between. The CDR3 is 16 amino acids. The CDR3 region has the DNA TGTGCCAGCAGCCAAGGTCCCCAGGGGAGGGGCTATGGCTACACCTTC. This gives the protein CASSQGPQGRGYGYTF.

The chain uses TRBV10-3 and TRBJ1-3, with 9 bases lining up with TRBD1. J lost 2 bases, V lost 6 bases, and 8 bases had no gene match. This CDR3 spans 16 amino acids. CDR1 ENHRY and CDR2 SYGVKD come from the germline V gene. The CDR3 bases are TGTGCCATCAGGGCGCCACAGGGGGCCACTGGAAACACCATATATTTT. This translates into CAIRAPQGATGNTIYF.

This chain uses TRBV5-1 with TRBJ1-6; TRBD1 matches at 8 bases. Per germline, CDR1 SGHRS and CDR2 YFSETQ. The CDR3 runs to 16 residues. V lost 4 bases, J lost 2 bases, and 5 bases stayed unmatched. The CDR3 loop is CASSIGQGPYNSPLHF. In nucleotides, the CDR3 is TGCGCCAGCAGCATTGGACAGGGCCCCTATAATTCACCCCTCCACTTT.

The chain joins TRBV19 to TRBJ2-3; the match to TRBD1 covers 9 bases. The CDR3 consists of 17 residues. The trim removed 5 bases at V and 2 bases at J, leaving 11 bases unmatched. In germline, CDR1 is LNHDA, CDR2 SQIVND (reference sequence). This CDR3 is CASSAFYRGPNTDTQYF. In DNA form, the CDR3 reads TGTGCCAGTAGTGCATTTTACAGGGGGCCCAACACAGATACGCAGTATTTT. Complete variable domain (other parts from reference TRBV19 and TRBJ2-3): DGGITQSPKYLFRKEGQNVTLSCEQNLNHDAMYWYRQDPGQGLRLIYYSQIVNDFQKGDIAEGYSVSREKKESFPLTVTSAQKNPTAFYLCASSAFYRGPNTDTQYFGPGTRLTVL.

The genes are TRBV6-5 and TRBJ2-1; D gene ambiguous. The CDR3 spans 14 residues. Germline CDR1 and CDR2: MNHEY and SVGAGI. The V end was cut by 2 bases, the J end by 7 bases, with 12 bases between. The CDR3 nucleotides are TGTGCCAGCAGTTACGGTGTTAGCTGGAATGAGCAGTTCTTC. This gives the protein CASSYGVSWNEQFF.

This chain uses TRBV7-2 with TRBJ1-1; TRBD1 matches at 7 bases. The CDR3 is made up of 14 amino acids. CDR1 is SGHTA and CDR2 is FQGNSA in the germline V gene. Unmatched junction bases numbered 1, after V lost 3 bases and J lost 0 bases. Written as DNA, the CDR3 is TGTGCCAGCAGCTTTACAGGGGTGAACACTGAAGCTTTCTTT. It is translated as CASSFTGVNTEAFF.

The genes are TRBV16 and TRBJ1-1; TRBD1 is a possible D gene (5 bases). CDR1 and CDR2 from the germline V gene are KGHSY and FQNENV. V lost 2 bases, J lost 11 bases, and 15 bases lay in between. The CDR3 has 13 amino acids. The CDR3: CASSQEQGSMAFF. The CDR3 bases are TGTGCCAGCAGCCAAGAGCAGGGTTCTATGGCTTTCTTT.

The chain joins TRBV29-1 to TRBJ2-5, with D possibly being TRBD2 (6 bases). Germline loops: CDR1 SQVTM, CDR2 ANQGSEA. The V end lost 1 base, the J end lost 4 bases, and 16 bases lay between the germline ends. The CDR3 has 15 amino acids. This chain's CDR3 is CSVEGGRGGGETQYF. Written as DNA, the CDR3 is TGCAGCGTTGAAGGTGGGCGGGGTGGTGGAGAGACCCAGTACTTC.

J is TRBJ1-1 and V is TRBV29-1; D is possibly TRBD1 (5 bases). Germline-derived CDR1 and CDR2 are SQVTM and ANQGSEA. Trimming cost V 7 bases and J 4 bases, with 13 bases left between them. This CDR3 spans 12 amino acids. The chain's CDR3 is CSARGVGTEAFF. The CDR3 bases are TGCAGCGCCCGGGGGGTAGGCACTGAAGCTTTCTTT.

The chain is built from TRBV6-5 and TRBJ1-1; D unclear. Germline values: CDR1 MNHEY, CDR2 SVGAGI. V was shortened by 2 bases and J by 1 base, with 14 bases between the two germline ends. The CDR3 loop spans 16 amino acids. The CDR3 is CASSYVRISGNTEAFF. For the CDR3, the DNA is TGTGCCAGCAGTTACGTGAGGATCTCCGGGAACACTGAAGCTTTCTTT.

CDR3 sequence reads: CASSPGTSGGTNEQFF. In DNA, the CDR3 is TGTGCCAGCAGCCCGGGGACTAGCGGGGGAACCAATGAGCAGTTCTTC. V and J are TRBV5-4 and TRBJ2-1; 14 bases map to TRBD2. CDR1 is SGHNT and CDR2 is YYREEE in the germline V gene (reference sequence). V was clipped by 4 bases and J by 6 bases; unmatched bases: 6. The CDR3 totals 16 residues.

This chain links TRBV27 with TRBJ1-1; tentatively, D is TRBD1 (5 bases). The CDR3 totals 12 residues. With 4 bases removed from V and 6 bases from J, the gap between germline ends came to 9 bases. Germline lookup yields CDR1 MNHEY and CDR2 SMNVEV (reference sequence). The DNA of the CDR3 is TGTGCCAGCAGTTCAGGGTTTGCTGAAGCTTTCTTT. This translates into CASSSGFAEAFF.